Given below is one TCR beta chain in context. V was shortened by 2 bases and J by 5 bases, with 7 bases between the two germline ends. The CDR3 covers 13 residues. Germline CDR1 SGHTA, CDR2 FQGTGA. Per the original methods: ImmunoSEQ only sent back junction sequences with no quality scores, so filtering was done differently. Repertoires were generated with immunoSEQ multiplex PCR, while TCRdb's copy carries only in-frame clones and drops some. That table furnishes V, J and clone size, whereas the DNA furnished D and trimming. The data hold 700,000 or so clones, with roughly 78% observed a single time. The data belong to a study of shared clonotypes between healthy human individuals. Study as a whole: Donor ages ranged 18 to 49 years: a couple of women, a few men. The plates for each donor numbered three CD4 naive, three CD4 memory, two CD8 naive and one CD8 memory.

This clonotype was sampled from a woman aged 30 to 39 in good health. The J gene is TRBJ2-1, the V gene TRBV7-3, with D hard to call. Sequenced: memory CD4+ T cells sorted from blood. Subset meaning: CD45RA-negative fraction. The chain's CDR3 is CASSLYRNNEQFF. The CDR3 nucleotides are TGTGCCAGCAGCTTATACCGAAACAATGAGCAGTTCTTC.